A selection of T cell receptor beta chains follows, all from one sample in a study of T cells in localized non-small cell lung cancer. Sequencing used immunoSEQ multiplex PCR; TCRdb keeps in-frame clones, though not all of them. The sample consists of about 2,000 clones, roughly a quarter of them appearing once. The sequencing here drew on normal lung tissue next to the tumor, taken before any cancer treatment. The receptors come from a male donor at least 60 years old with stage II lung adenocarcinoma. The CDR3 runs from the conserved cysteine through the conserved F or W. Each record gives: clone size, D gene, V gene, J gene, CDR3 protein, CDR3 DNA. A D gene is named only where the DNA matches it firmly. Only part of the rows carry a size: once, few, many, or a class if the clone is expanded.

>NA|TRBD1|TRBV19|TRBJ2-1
CASRPFSTGRLVGNEQFF
TGTGCCAGTAGACCTTTCTCGACAGGGCGCCTGGTGGGAAATGAGCAGTTCTTC
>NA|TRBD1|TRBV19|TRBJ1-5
CASSMPGQAQPQHF
TGTGCCAGTAGTATGCCGGGACAGGCCCAGCCCCAGCATTTT
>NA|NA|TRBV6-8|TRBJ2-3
CAIKDSTGTDTQYF
TGTGCCATTAAAGATTCGACGGGTACAGATACGCAGTATTTT
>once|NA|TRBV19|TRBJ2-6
CASSRGISGANVLTF
TGTGCCAGTAGTCGGGGGATCTCTGGGGCCAACGTCCTGACTTTC
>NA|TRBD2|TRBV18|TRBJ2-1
CASSPLGLADNEQFF
TGTGCCAGCTCACCACTGGGACTAGCGGACAATGAGCAGTTCTTC
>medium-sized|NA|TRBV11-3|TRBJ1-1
CASSPTIVRTEAFF
TGTGCCAGCAGCCCAACCATCGTTCGCACTGAAGCTTTCTTT
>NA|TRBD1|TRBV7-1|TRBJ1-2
CASSYTGGDGYTF
TGTGCCAGCAGCTATACAGGGGGCGATGGCTACACCTTC
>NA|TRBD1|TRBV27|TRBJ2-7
CATSDAGQGGYEQYF
TGTGCCACCAGTGATGCTGGACAGGGCGGATACGAGCAGTACTTC
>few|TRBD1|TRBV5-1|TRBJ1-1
CASSKGQGVRDTEAFF
TGCGCCAGCAGCAAGGGACAGGGGGTTAGAGACACTGAAGCTTTCTTT
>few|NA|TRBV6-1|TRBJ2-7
CASSEGSVGGIYEQYF
TGTGCCAGCAGTGAAGGGTCAGTTGGGGGAATCTACGAGCAGTACTTC
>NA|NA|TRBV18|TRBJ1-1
CASSSREMRNTEAFF
TGTGCCAGCTCATCCCGGGAGATGAGAAACACTGAAGCTTTCTTT
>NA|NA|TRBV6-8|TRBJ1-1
CASHTTTRMNTEAFF
TGTGCCAGCCATACGACGACGAGGATGAACACTGAAGCTTTCTTT
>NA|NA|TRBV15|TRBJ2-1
CATSRVVGNNEQFF
TGTGCCACCAGCAGAGTGGTCGGGAACAATGAGCAGTTCTTC
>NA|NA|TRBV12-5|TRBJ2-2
CASGPPGSNTGELFF
TGTGCTAGTGGCCCACCAGGGTCGAACACCGGGGAGCTGTTTTTT
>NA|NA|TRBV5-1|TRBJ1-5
CASSLNGGREPQHF
TGCGCCAGCAGCTTGAATGGCGGCCGGGAGCCCCAGCATTTT
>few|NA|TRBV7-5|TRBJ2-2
CASSLTREGTGELFF
TGTGCCAGCAGCTTAACCCGGGAAGGTACCGGGGAGCTGTTTTTT
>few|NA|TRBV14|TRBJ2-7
CASSQVKPGSWGYEQYF
TGTGCCAGCAGCCAAGTAAAGCCCGGTTCCTGGGGGTACGAGCAGTACTTC
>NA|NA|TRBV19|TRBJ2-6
CASSTRVGANVLTF
TGTGCCAGTAGTACGCGGGTGGGGGCCAACGTCCTGACTTTC
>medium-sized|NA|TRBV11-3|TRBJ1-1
CASSLLGALGEAFF
TGTGCCAGCAGCCTCCTGGGGGCGCTAGGTGAAGCTTTCTTT
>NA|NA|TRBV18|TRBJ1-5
CASSPSSDQPQHF
TGTGCCAGCTCACCCAGCAGTGATCAGCCCCAGCATTTT
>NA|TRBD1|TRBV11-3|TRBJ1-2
CASSPGQGGPGYTF
TGTGCCAGCAGCCCCGGACAGGGGGGCCCTGGCTACACCTTC
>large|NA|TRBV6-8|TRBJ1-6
CASRKTGRNSPLHF
TGTGCCAGCAGGAAAACAGGGCGGAATTCACCCCTCCACTTT
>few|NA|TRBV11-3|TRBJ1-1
CASSRRVGHTEAFF
TGTGCCAGCAGCCGCAGGGTTGGTCACACTGAAGCTTTCTTT
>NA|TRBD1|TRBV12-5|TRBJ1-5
CASGLPGTGGHQPQHF
TGTGCTAGTGGTTTGCCCGGGACAGGGGGCCATCAGCCCCAGCATTTT
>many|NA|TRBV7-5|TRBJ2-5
CASSSSTGGETQYF
TGTGCCAGCAGCTCCTCGACAGGGGGAGAGACCCAGTACTTC
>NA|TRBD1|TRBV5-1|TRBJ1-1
CASSSRGSVTEAFF
TGCGCCAGCAGTTCCAGGGGGTCGGTCACTGAAGCTTTCTTT
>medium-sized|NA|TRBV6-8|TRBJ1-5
CASSYSFLGSQPQHF
TGTGCCAGCAGTTACTCATTTCTGGGGAGCCAGCCCCAGCATTTT
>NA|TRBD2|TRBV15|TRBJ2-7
CATSRTGGTYEQYF
TGTGCCACCAGCAGGACGGGGGGGACCTACGAGCAGTACTTC
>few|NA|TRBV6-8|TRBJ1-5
CASRGQYNQPQHF
TGTGCCAGCAGAGGACAGTACAATCAGCCCCAGCATTTT
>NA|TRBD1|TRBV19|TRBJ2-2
CASANPRTGTGELFF
TGTGCCAGTGCTAACCCTCGGACAGGGACCGGGGAGCTGTTTTTT
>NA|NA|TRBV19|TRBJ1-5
CASKVSAGQPQHF
TGTGCCAGTAAGGTTTCCGCAGGCCAGCCCCAGCATTTT
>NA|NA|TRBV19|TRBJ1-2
CASSIGTSKGGYTF
TGTGCCAGTAGTATTGGCACCTCCAAGGGCGGCTACACCTTC
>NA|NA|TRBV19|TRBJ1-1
CASSQFFGEGNTEAFF
TGTGCCAGTAGTCAGTTTTTCGGGGAGGGGAACACTGAAGCTTTCTTT
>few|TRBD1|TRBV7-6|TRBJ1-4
CASSRQTGANEKLFF
TGTGCCAGCAGCCGTCAGACAGGGGCTAATGAAAAACTGTTTTTT
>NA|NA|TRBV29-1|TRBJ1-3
CSVADSPSGNTIYF
TGCAGCGTCGCTGACAGCCCCTCTGGAAACACCATATATTTT
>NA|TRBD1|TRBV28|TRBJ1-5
CASSSDRVFSNQPQHF
TGTGCCAGCAGTTCCGACAGGGTCTTTAGCAATCAGCCCCAGCATTTT
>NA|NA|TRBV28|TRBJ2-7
CASSPPTTFISSYEQYF
TGTGCCAGCAGTCCACCGACTACGTTCATTAGCTCCTACGAGCAGTACTTC
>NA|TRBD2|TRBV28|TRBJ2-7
CASSSTSDEQYF
TGTGCCAGCAGTTCGACTAGCGACGAGCAGTACTTC
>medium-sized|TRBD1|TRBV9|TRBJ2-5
CASSAWDSQETQYF
TGTGCCAGCAGCGCGTGGGACAGCCAAGAGACCCAGTACTTC
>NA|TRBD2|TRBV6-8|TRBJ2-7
CASSTGTSGRARGNEQYF
TGTGCCAGCAGTACTGGGACTAGCGGGAGGGCCCGAGGAAACGAGCAGTACTTC
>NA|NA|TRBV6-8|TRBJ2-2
CASSVQAGELFF
TGTGCCAGCAGTGTACAGGCCGGGGAGCTGTTTTTT
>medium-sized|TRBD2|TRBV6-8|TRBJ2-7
CASSYSLAGSSYEQYF
TGTGCCAGCAGTTACTCCCTAGCGGGGAGCTCCTACGAGCAGTACTTC
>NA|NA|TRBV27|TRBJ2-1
CASSFPTADSYNEQFF
TGTGCCAGCAGTTTTCCCACAGCGGACTCCTACAATGAGCAGTTCTTC
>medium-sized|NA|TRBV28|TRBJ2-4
CASRLLGSAKNIQYF
TGTGCCAGCCGGTTACTAGGTTCAGCCAAAAACATTCAGTACTTC
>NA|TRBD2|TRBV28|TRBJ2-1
CASSFLPLTSGEMSSYNEQFF
TGTGCCAGCAGTTTCCTCCCTCTGACTAGCGGGGAAATGAGCTCCTACAATGAGCAGTTCTTC
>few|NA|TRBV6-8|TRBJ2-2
CAISGGHIVNTGELFF
TGTGCCATCAGTGGGGGACACATAGTGAACACCGGGGAGCTGTTTTTT
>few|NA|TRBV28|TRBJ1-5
CASSSAVWSNQPQHF
TGTGCCAGCAGTTCCGCCGTTTGGAGCAATCAGCCCCAGCATTTT
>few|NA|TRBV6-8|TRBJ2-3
CASSLRTHTDTQYF
TGTGCCAGCAGTCTTCGGACACACACAGATACGCAGTATTTT
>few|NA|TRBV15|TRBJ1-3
CATSRINRGNTIYF
TGTGCCACCAGCAGAATCAACAGGGGAAACACCATATATTTT
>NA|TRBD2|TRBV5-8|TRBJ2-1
CASSFLASGNEQFF
TGTGCCAGCAGCTTTTTAGCTAGCGGAAATGAGCAGTTCTTC
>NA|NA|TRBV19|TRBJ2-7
CASSNRTVAYEQYF
TGTGCCAGTAGTAACCGGACGGTCGCCTACGAGCAGTACTTC